This T cell receptor beta chain was documented in a study of T cells after yellow fever vaccination (dated by TCRdb to the late 2010s). With respect to the entire study: The SMART-Seq v4 Ultra Low Input RNA kit was used to prepare libraries from fractions with low cell numbers. Two healthy male donors, one aged 18 to 30 and one aged 30 to 39 years, were included in the cohort. Blood was drawn at multiple timepoints before and after primary and secondary immunization, with bulk PBMC replicates and cell subsets isolated. To follow T-cell clones before and after both primary and booster YFV17D yellow fever vaccination, bulk TCR alpha and beta repertoires underwent longitudinal sequencing.

This clonotype was seen repeatedly, ten times or more. Its antigen remains undetermined. Per-base qualities were not stored, and no clone one base away is much larger. The CDR3 measures 14 amino acids from cysteine to phenylalanine. CDR3 DNA only is kept here, 42 bases in frame from base 1. CDR1 SGHTS and CDR2 YDEGEE are derived from the germline V gene. V is cut back by 0 bases and J by 7 bases, with 4 bases in the junction unmatched. In the paper's terms, the treatment or condition label means: live attenuated yellow fever vaccine strain. A standard Ficoll-Paque protocol was used to isolate PBMCs from peripheral blood. CD4 and CD8 T-cell fractions were isolated with Dynabeads CD4 and CD8 positive selection kits. TriZol was used to extract RNA from bulk PBMCs, from CD4 and CD8 fractions, and from dextramer-positive and dextramer-negative fractions. General conclusions and limits of the study: Computational filtering was needed because FACS-sorted repertoires could contain abundant contaminating clonotypes from the bulk population. A small share of clonotypes was detected in both CD4 and CD8 compartments, with the overlap likely arising from convergent recombination. Compared with the primary T-cell response, the secondary T-cell response was weaker but faster, peaking on day 5 rather than day 15. Because the study included only a couple of donors, the extent to which the findings can be generalized is limited. After the booster, most clones that had expanded after primary vaccination were detected again (around 97% of CD4 and roughly nine tenths of CD8), suggesting broad maintenance of memory.

Sequencing was carried out with an Illumina NovaSeq 6000. TCR cDNA was made using 5'RACE template switching, a step that added a universal primer site and unique molecular identifiers. cDNA synthesis was primed from both the TCR alpha and TCR beta constant segments. Library amplification involved two PCR steps, and the second step added sample barcodes and sequencing adapters. Sequencing of libraries was performed on Illumina HiSeq 2500 (2x100 bp) or NovaSeq (2x150 bp). As for the original processing: Reads were demultiplexed and collapsed into UMI consensus sequences with MIGEC, and V(D)J alignment was performed with MiXCR. Vaccine-responding clonotypes were identified with edgeR using replicate PBMC samples, with FDR below 0.01 and a log2 fold change above 5 up to day 15 being required. CD4 or CD8 identity was assigned to each bulk clonotype according to whether the clonotype was present at higher abundance in the sequenced CD4 repertoire or the sequenced CD8 repertoire. Clones were called with MiXCR by TCRdb after fastp trimmed the public reads at Q25, and only in-frame beta chains were retained. Each CDR3 protein gets just one entry, which takes the most common genes and DNA from the rows behind it. The V and J calls come from TCRdb's annotation, not from the publication. The sample table contains more than 300,000 distinct CDR3 sequences; only one count was recorded for 9.5% to 12% of them. Over 3% of the sample lies in the top ten.

The V and J genes are TRBV5-8 and TRBJ1-5, with 7 middle bases fitting TRBD1. The TCR originated in a man in his late teens or twenties who received the YFV17D yellow fever vaccine. The source material was CD4+ T cells sorted from PBMCs, sampled 45 days after the yellow fever booster vaccination. The DNA sequence is TGTGCCAGCAGCTTGGGCGACAGGGTCCAGCCCCAGCATTTT. Its protein reads: CASSLGDRVQPQHF.